Following are 18 T cell receptor beta chains from one sample sequenced in a study of CD8 T cells in ankylosing spondylitis. Study conclusions and caveats: It appeared that ankylosing spondylitis blood was characterized by a TCR beta motif of fewer than ten highly homologous variants.

TCRdb recomputed calls from the 5' RACE reads with MiXCR, one row per CDR3 protein. The table includes over 600,000 distinct CDR3 sequences, roughly 19% detected once. Their recognized antigens are unknown. The source material was blood, either unsorted or a sorted T cell fraction (not recorded which). These receptors all come from a male donor with ankylosing spondylitis.

This clonotype was detected a few times. The rearrangement links TRBV7-2 to TRBJ2-1; TRBD2 is a possible D gene (6 bases). Germline CDR1 is SGHTA and CDR2 is FQGNSA. The length of the CDR3 is 14 residues. Trimming cost V 1 base and J 5 bases, with 9 bases left between them. In DNA, the CDR3 is TGTGCCAGCAGCTTAGTTGGCGGGGACAATGAGCAGTTCTTC. Its translation is CASSLVGGDNEQFF.

V gene TRBV5-1 combines with J gene TRBJ2-7; tentatively, D is TRBD1 (6 bases). The CDR3 spans 13 residues. Trimming cost V 1 base and J 5 bases, with 10 bases left between them. Germline V gene data show CDR1 as SGHRS and CDR2 as YFSETQ. The CDR3 nucleotides read TGCGCCAGCAGCTTGACAGGGATCGACGAGCAGTACTTC. Translation gives CASSLTGIDEQYF.

V is TRBV15 and J is TRBJ2-7; 9 bases agree with TRBD2. The CDR3 runs 16 residues. From germline, CDR1 is LNHNV and CDR2 YYDKDF (reference sequence). Trimming removed 0 bases from V and 6 bases from J; junction bases left unmatched: 9. In DNA, the CDR3 is TGTGCCACCAGCAGAGATCTTGTAGCGGGAGTACCCGAGCAGTACTTC. As protein: CATSRDLVAGVPEQYF.

The V call is TRBV4-3, the J call TRBJ1-1; D might be TRBD1 (5 bases). Germline-derived CDR1 and CDR2 are LGHNA and YSLEER. The V end was cut by 0 bases, the J end by 4 bases, with 12 bases between. The CDR3 runs to 15 residues. CDR3 loop: CASSQDFRGGTEAFF. The CDR3 DNA reads TGCGCCAGCAGCCAAGATTTTAGGGGAGGCACTGAAGCTTTCTTT.

J is TRBJ2-4 and V is TRBV5-6; D possibly matches TRBD1 or TRBD2 (5 bases each). The ends were cut back, 4 bases at V and 8 bases at J, with 13 bases in the middle. Germline V gene data show CDR1 as SGHDT and CDR2 as YYEEEE. CDR3 size: 13 residues. Here the CDR3 reads CASSLGVVDIQYF. The CDR3 DNA follows: TGTGCCAGCAGCCTGGGGGTAGTGGACATTCAGTACTTC.

This clonotype has more than one count but fewer than ten. This chain uses TRBV6-4 with TRBJ1-4; 7 bases align to TRBD1. This CDR3 has 13 residues. The ends lost 3 bases at V and 10 bases at J; junction bases unmatched: 5. The germline CDR1 and CDR2 sequences are MRHNA and SNTAGT. The DNA for the CDR3 is TGTGCCAGCAGTGATGTAGAGGGGGCAAAACTGTTTTTT. Its translation: CASSDVEGAKLFF.

The gene calls are TRBV14 and TRBJ2-3; D unresolved. Germline lookup yields CDR1 SGHDN and CDR2 FVKESK. Trimming stripped 1 base from V and 1 base from J, with 15 bases between. The CDR3 length is 17 residues. The CDR3 bases are TGTGCCAGCAGCCAAGTTAAAGCAGGCATGGGCACAGATACGCAGTATTTT. Protein product: CASSQVKAGMGTDTQYF.

This chain links TRBV4-2 with TRBJ2-7; D ambiguous. The CDR3 extends over 14 amino acids. The V gene's germline CDR1 is LGHNA and CDR2 YNFKEQ. Trimming took off 1 base at V and 5 bases at J, with 12 bases between the two ends. As DNA, the CDR3 is TGTGCCAGCAGCCAAGCTGGGCCCGGCCACGAGCAGTACTTC. Residues: CASSQAGPGHEQYF.

The rearrangement uses TRBV20-1 and TRBJ2-2; D is possibly TRBD2 (7 bases). This CDR3 contains 14 residues. Germline V gives CDR1 DFQATT, CDR2 SNEGSKA (reference sequence). The V end was cut by 6 bases, the J end by 6 bases, with 17 bases between. CDR3 region: CSARLGGAAGELFF. In DNA form, the CDR3 reads TGCAGTGCCCGTTTGGGGGGGGCGGCCGGGGAGCTGTTTTTT.

The chain has TRBV20-1 and TRBJ1-3, with D perhaps TRBD1 (6 bases). This CDR3 comprises 18 residues. CDR1 and CDR2 (germline): DFQATT, SNEGSKA (reference sequence). The V and J ends lost 5 bases and 0 bases respectively, with 23 bases between them. CDR3 coding DNA: TGCAGTGCTCGCGGGGACAAGAAAATGATGTTCTCTGGAAACACCATATATTTT. It encodes CSARGDKKMMFSGNTIYF.

The CDR3 coding sequence is TGTGCCACCAGTGGGGCGGGAGTCTATGAGCAGTTCTTC. Translation: CATSGAGVYEQFF. This rearrangement joins TRBV24-1 to TRBJ2-1; 7 bases line up with TRBD2. From germline, CDR1 is KGHDR and CDR2 SFDVKD. The V segment lost 5 bases and the J segment 8 bases; nucleotides outside the gene matches: 5. The CDR3 loop spans 13 amino acids.

The chain employs TRBV28 and TRBJ1-1; D is unclear. CDR1 MDHEN and CDR2 SYDVKM come from the germline V gene. Trimming shortened V by 6 bases and J by 1 base, and 12 bases separated the two germline ends. The CDR3 extends over 14 amino acids. The CDR3 reads CASSPRRRNTEAFF. The DNA of the CDR3 is TGTGCCAGCAGCCCGAGACGAAGGAACACTGAAGCTTTCTTT.

J is TRBJ2-2 and V is TRBV12-3 or TRBV12-4; the D gene is possibly TRBD1 (5 bases). The germline V and J ends were trimmed by 3 bases and 9 bases, with 17 bases remaining between them. The CDR3 totals 15 residues. In DNA form, the CDR3 reads TGTGCCAGCAGTTTTTTTCTCGCCTGGGGCCGGGAGCTGTTTTTT. This translates into CASSFFLAWGRELFF.

V usage is TRBV27 and J usage is TRBJ1-6, with D possibly matching TRBD1 (5 bases). Trimming left V 4 bases short and J 7 bases short, with 8 bases between. The length of the CDR3 is 13 residues. The V gene's germline CDR1 is MNHEY and CDR2 SMNVEV (reference sequence). The CDR3 loop is CASSWGVNSPLHF. The CDR3 DNA is TGTGCCAGCAGTTGGGGGGTAAATTCACCCCTCCACTTT.

The chain couples TRBV27 to TRBJ1-1, with D tentatively TRBD1 (5 bases). CDR1 MNHEY and CDR2 SMNVEV come from the germline V gene (reference sequence). The CDR3 runs to 12 residues. The V gene lost 4 bases and the J gene lost 4 bases, with 7 bases spanning the gap. CDR3 amino acids: CASSSGVTEAFF. Here the CDR3 DNA reads TGTGCCAGCAGTTCGGGGGTCACTGAAGCTTTCTTT.

The chain recombines TRBV4-1 with TRBJ2-3, with TRBD1 matching over 7 bases. The CDR3 length is 17 residues. V lost 1 base and J lost 3; bases outside the gene matches: 10. Germline assignment: CDR1 MGHRA and CDR2 YSYEKL. CDR3 amino acids: CASSQALAGGLTDTQYF. CDR3 coding DNA: TGCGCCAGCAGCCAAGCCCTTGCAGGGGGTTTGACAGATACGCAGTATTTT.

The genes are TRBV5-1 and TRBJ2-3; D is unclear. Germline V lookup: CDR1 SGHRS, CDR2 YFSETQ. The germline V and J ends were trimmed by 3 bases and 4 bases, with 6 bases remaining between them. This CDR3 is built from 12 residues. The CDR3 DNA sequence: TGCGCCAGCAGCTGGCATCCAGATACGCAGTATTTT. Amino acid sequence: CASSWHPDTQYF.

The chain carries TRBV6-1 and TRBJ2-5, with D maybe TRBD1 (5 bases). Germline V gives CDR1 MNHNS, CDR2 SASEGT. The CDR3 is made up of 14 amino acids. Trimming removed 6 bases from V and 2 bases from J, with 13 bases in between. The CDR3 nucleotides read TGTGCCAGCAGCCTTTCCCCAGGGCAAGAGACCCAGTACTTC. Amino acids: CASSLSPGQETQYF.